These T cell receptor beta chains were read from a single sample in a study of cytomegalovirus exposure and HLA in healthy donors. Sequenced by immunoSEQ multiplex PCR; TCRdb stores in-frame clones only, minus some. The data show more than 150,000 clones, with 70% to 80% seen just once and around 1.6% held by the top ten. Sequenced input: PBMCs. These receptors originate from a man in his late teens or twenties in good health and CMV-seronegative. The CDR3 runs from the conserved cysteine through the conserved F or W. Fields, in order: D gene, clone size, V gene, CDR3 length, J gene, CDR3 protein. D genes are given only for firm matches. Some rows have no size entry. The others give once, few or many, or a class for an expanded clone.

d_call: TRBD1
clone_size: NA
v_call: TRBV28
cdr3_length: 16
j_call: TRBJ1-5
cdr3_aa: CASSKGVTGVNQPQHF

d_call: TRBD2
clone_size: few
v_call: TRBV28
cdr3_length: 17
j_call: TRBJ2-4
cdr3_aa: CASSFGSGSNVKNIQYF

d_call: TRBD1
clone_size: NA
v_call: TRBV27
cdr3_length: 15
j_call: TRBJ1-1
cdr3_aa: CASSPLGQGNTEAFF

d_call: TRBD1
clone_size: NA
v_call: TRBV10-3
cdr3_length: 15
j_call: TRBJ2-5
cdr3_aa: CAISEGAAFQETQYF

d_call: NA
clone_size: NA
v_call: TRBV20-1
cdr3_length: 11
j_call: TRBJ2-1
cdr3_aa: CSARSGGEQFF

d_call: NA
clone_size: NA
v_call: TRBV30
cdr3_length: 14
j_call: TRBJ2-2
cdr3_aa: CAWSFGHNTGELFF

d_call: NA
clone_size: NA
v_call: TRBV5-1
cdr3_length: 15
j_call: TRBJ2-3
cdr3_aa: CASSIHGGNTDTQYF

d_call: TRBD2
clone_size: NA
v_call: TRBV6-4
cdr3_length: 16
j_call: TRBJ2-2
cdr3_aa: CASSWAGGANTGELFF

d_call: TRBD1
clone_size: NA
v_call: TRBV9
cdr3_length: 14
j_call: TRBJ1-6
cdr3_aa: CASSLEGGPSPLHF

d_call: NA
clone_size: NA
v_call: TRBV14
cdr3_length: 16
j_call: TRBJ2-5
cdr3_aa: CASSQVLLLSVETQYF

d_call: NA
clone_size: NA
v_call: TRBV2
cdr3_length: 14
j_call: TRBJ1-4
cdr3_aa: CASSEAKAGEKLFF

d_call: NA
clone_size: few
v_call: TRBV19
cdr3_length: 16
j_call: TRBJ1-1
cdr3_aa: CASTLRVLKGETEAFF

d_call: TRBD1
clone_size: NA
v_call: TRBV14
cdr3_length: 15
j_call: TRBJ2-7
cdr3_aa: CASSQGRTGVHEQYF

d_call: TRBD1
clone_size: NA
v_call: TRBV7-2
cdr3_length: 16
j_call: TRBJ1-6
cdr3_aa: CASSLTGGGLDSPLHF

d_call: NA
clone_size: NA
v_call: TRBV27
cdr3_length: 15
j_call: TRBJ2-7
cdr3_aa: CASSSPSGIDYEQYF

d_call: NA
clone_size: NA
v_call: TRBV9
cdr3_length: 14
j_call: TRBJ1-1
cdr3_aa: CASSTRGRTPEAFF

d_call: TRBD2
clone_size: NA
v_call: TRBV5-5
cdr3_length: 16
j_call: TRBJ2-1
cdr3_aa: CASSLETSGNYNEQFF

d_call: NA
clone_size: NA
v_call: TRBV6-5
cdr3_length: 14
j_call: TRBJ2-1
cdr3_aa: CASTRGSTYNEQFF

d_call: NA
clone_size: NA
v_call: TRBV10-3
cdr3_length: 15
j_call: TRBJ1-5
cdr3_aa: CAISGVFSGDQPQHF

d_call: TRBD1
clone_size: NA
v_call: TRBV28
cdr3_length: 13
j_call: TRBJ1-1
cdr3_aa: CASTPRQGEGAFF

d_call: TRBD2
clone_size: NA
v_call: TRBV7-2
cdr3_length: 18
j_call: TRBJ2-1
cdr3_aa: CASSLAAGSAGLYNEQFF

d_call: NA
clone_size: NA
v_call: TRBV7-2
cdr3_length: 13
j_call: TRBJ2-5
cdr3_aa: CASRRGGSETQYF

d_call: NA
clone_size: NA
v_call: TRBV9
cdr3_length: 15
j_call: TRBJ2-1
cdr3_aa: CASSVGQGLYNEQFF

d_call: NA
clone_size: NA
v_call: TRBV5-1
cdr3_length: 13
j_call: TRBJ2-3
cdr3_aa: CASSSQGPDTQYF

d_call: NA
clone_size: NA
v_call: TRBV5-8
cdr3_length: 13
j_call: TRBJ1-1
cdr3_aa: CASSLGETLEAFF

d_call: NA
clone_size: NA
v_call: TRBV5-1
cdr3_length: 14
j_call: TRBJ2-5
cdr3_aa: CASSPGQPKETQYF

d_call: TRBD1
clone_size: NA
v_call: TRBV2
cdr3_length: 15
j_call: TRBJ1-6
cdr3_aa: CASIPDRLLLSPLHF

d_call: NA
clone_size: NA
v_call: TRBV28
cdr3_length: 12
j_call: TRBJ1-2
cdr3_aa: CASSPGSYGYTF

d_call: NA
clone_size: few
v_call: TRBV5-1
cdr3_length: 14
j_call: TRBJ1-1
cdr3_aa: CASSFEPGNTEAFF

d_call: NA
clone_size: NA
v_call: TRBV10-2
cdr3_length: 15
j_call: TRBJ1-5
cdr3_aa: CASSASGGVNQPQHF

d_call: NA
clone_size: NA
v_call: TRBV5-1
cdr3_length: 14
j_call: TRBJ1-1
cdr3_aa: CASSLFRGNTEAFF

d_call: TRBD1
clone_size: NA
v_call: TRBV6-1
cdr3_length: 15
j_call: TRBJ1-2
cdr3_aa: CASSPTGQGVNGYTF

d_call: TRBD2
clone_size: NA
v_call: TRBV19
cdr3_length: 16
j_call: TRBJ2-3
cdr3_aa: CASSIVAGGRGGTQYF

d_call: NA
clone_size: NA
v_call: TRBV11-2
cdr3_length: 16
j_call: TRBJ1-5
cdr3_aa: CASSPTLGLSNQPQHF

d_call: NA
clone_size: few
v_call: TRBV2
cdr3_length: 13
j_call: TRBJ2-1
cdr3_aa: CASSEVGFYEQFF

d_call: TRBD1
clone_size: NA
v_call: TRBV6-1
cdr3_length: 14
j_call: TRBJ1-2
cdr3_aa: CASRAGQVNYGYTF

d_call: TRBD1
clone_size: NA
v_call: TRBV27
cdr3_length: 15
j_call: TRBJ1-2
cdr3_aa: CASSLGRGQPYGYTF

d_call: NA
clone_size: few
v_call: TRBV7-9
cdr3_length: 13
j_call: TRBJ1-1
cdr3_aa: CASSSDRRTEAFF

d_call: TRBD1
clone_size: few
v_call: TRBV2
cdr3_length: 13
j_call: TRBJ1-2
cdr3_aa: CASSEDRGYGYTF

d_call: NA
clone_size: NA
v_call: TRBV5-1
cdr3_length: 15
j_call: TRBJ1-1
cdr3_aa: CASSLGDRLNTEAFF

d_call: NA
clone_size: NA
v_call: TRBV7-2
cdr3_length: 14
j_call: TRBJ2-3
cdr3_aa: CASRSGRGWDTQYF

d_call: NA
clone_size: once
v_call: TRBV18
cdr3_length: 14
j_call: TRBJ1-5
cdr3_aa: CASSTEGSGQPQHF

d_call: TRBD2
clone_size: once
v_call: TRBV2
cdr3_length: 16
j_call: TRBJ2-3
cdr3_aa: CASSTVAGGGPDTQYF

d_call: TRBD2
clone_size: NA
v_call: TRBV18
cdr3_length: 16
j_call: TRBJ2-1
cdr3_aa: CASSPSGGGVYNEQFF

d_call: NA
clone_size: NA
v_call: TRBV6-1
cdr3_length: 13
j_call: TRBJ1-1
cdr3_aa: CASNPKRGTEAFF

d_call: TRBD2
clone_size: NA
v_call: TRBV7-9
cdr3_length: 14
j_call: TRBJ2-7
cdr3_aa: CASSTSGPFSEQYF

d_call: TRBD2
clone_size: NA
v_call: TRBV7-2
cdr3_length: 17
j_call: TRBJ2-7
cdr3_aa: CASSLWWTSGKPYEQYF

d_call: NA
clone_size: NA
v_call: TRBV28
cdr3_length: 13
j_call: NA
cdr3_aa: CASSSPSPHEQYF

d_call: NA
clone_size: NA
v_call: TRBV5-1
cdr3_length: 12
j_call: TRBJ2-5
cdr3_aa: CASISGSETQYF

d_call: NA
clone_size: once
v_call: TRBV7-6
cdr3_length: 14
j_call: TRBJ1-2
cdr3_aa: CASSLDSSNYGYTF

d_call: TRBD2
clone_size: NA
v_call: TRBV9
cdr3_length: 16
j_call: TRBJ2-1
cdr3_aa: CASSVGLRAGDNEQFF